The clone carrying this T cell receptor beta chain appeared once. Its cognate antigen is unknown. V was cut by 0 bases and J by 6 bases, with 14 bases left in between. CDR1 is MNHEY, CDR2 SVGAGI, per germline. This CDR3 contains 15 residues. Repertoires were generated with immunoSEQ multiplex PCR, while TCRdb's copy carries only in-frame clones and drops some. In the table there are around 31,000 clones, 81% of which are singletons. This record comes from a study of a mutant IDH1 vaccine in newly diagnosed glioma. Regarding time point: week 35, safety follow-up. Vaccination used 300 ug of mutant IDH1 20-mer peptide per dose, with topical imiquimod.

The input for sequencing was PBMCs, taken from a glioma patient whose treatment included an IDH1 peptide vaccine. The sequence was obtained from a young man with glioma. The chain recombines TRBV6-5 with TRBJ1-1; D perhaps matches TRBD1 (5 bases). The CDR3 DNA is TGTGCCAGCAGTTACTCGCCAGGGTCGCGCGCTGAAGCTTTCTTT. Translation: CASSYSPGSRAEAFF.